Shown below are 27 T cell receptor beta chains from a single sample sequenced in a study of shared clonotypes between healthy human individuals. Sequencing was performed with immunoSEQ multiplex PCR; in TCRdb, only in-frame clones are kept and a portion is missing. The sample comprises about 980,000 clones, 70% to 85% of which are singletons, and approximately 1.5% rests with the top ten. The sample taken for sequencing was memory CD4+ T cells sorted from blood. Sample subset: CD45RA-negative fraction. The receptors stem from a man between 18 and 29 years old in good health.

The rearrangement links TRBV29-1 to TRBJ2-3; TRBD2 matches at 7 bases. The ends lost 4 bases at V and 0 bases at J; junction bases unmatched: 7. The CDR3 is made up of 15 amino acids. CDR1 and CDR2 (germline): SQVTM, ANQGSEA. The CDR3 DNA reads TGCAGCGTTGTGCGGGCGGGAGCTAGCACAGATACGCAGTATTTT. This encodes CSVVRAGASTDTQYF.

V usage is TRBV19 and J usage is TRBJ1-3; D not resolved. This CDR3 spans 17 amino acids. CDR1 and CDR2 (germline): LNHDA, SQIVND (reference sequence). Trimming removed 3 bases at V and 2 bases at J, with 17 bases between. The chain's CDR3 is CASSILLGITTGNTIYF. CDR3 DNA sequence: TGTGCCAGTAGTATCTTACTAGGGATTACGACTGGAAACACCATATATTTT. Full variable domain (outside the CDR3, taken from reference TRBV19 and TRBJ1-3): DGGITQSPKYLFRKEGQNVTLSCEQNLNHDAMYWYRQDPGQGLRLIYYSQIVNDFQKGDIAEGYSVSREKKESFPLTVTSAQKNPTAFYLCASSILLGITTGNTIYFGEGSWLTVV.

The gene calls are TRBV18 and TRBJ2-7, with D unresolved. The CDR3 runs to 12 residues. V lost 4 bases, J lost 3 bases, and 7 bases lay in between. Germline V CDR1 and CDR2: KGHSH, LQKENI. The CDR3: CASSLLNYEQYF. As DNA, the CDR3 is TGTGCCAGCTCACTTTTAAACTACGAGCAGTACTTC. Based on the CDR3 plus reference TRBV18 and TRBJ2-7, the full variable domain is NAGVMQNPRHLVRRRGQEARLRCSPMKGHSHVYWYRQLPEEGLKFMVYLQKENIIDESGMPKERFSAEFPKEGPSILRIQQVVRGDSAAYFCASSLLNYEQYFGPGTRLTVT.

There are a few counts of this clone. The chain combines TRBV5-1 with TRBJ2-5; 10 bases match TRBD1. After removal of 4 bases from V and 4 bases from J, the junction contained 10 bases not matched to a gene. The germline V gene encodes CDR1 SGHRS and CDR2 YFSETQ. The CDR3 consists of 16 residues. The CDR3 loop reads CASSRDPGTGAETQYF. The DNA for the CDR3 is TGCGCCAGCAGCCGTGACCCCGGGACAGGGGCAGAGACCCAGTACTTC.

This clone was seen a single time. DNA of the CDR3: TGTGCCAGCACCCTCAGCTGGGGACTCTACAATGAGCAGTTCTTC. It codes for CASTLSWGLYNEQFF. The chain employs TRBV7-2 and TRBJ2-1; TRBD2 is a possible D gene (6 bases). The CDR3 is 15 amino acids. Trimming removed 7 bases at V and 3 bases at J, with 16 bases between. Looked up from germline, CDR1 is SGHTA and CDR2 is FQGNSA.

The CDR3 nucleotides are TGTGCCAGCAGCAAGGCTGGGGCAGGGGGCGCCGGGGAGCTGTTTTTT. Its translation is CASSKAGAGGAGELFF. This chain uses TRBV9 with TRBJ2-2, with 8 bases fitting TRBD1. The V gene's germline CDR1 is SGDLS and CDR2 YYNGEE. The CDR3 sequence is 16 residues long. V lost 4 bases, J lost 6 bases, and 11 bases stayed unmatched.

Only one count was recorded for this clone. V and J are TRBV5-6 and TRBJ1-4; 8 bases line up with TRBD1. The CDR3 totals 15 residues. J was trimmed by 3 bases and V by 2 bases; bases with no gene match: 3. Germline assignment: CDR1 SGHDT and CDR2 YYEEEE. The CDR3 loop reads CASSFQQGANEKLFF. CDR3 bases: TGTGCCAGCAGCTTTCAACAGGGGGCTAATGAAAAACTGTTTTTT.

The genes are TRBV10-1 and TRBJ1-1, with a weak D call TRBD1 (6 bases). The V gene's germline CDR1 is WNHNN and CDR2 SYGVQD (reference sequence). V was clipped by 6 bases and J by 1 base, with 12 bases between them. The CDR3 loop spans 14 amino acids. The DNA for the CDR3 is TGCGCCAGCAGCCCCCAGGGGCGGAACACTGAAGCTTTCTTT. Translation gives CASSPQGRNTEAFF.

This chain uses TRBV6-5 with TRBJ1-2; D is unresolved. The V end lost 2 bases, the J end lost 7 bases, and 20 bases lay between the germline ends. This CDR3 is built from 16 residues. CDR1 is MNHEY, CDR2 SVGAGI, per germline. The CDR3 here is CASSYAFDNPWSGYTF. The CDR3 DNA reads as TGTGCCAGCAGTTACGCCTTTGACAATCCCTGGAGTGGCTACACCTTC.

V and J are TRBV6-5 and TRBJ2-5; D ambiguous. Trimming stripped 2 bases from V and 5 bases from J, with 9 bases between. Germline V CDR1 and CDR2: MNHEY, SVGAGI. The CDR3 runs 13 residues. The CDR3 DNA reads as TGTGCCAGCAGTTACACCGACGCCGAGACCCAGTACTTC. It is translated as CASSYTDAETQYF.

This chain links TRBV5-6 with TRBJ2-1; 7 bases map to TRBD2. The J segment lost 2 bases and the V segment lost 7 bases, leaving 9 bases of the junction unmatched. This CDR3 spans 15 amino acids. The V gene's germline CDR1 is SGHDT and CDR2 YYEEEE. CDR3 nucleotides: TGTGCCAGCGGGGATGACGCGGGGGCCTACAATGAGCAGTTCTTC. It specifies CASGDDAGAYNEQFF.

This rearrangement joins TRBV6-6 to TRBJ2-5, with no clear D. The germline V gene encodes CDR1 MNHNY and CDR2 SVGAGI (reference sequence). The CDR3 spans 15 residues. V shed 2 bases and J shed 2 bases, with 12 bases lying between them. The CDR3 is CASSYLAPIQETQYF. As DNA, the CDR3 is TGTGCCAGCAGTTACCTGGCTCCCATTCAAGAGACCCAGTACTTC.

V usage is TRBV9 and J usage is TRBJ2-7, with 8 nucleotides matching TRBD2. This CDR3 is built from 15 residues. V was clipped by 0 bases and J by 3 bases; unmatched bases: 5. In germline, CDR1 is SGDLS, CDR2 YYNGEE. CDR3 protein: CASSVAAGGLYEQYF. Here the CDR3 DNA reads TGTGCCAGCAGCGTAGCGGCGGGAGGTCTCTACGAGCAGTACTTC.

This clone was seen a handful of times. The rearrangement uses TRBV7-4 and TRBJ1-4; tentative D call: TRBD1 (6 bases). This CDR3 region has 17 residues. The germline CDR1 and CDR2 sequences are SGHVT and SQSDAQ. V lost 0 bases and J lost 1, with 12 bases in between. CDR3 loop: CASSLAFTGLTNEKLFF. In DNA form, the CDR3 reads TGTGCCAGCAGCTTAGCGTTTACAGGGCTAACTAATGAAAAACTGTTTTTT.

The rearrangement links TRBV28 to TRBJ2-7, with 7 bases matching TRBD1. V shed 4 bases, J shed 6 bases, and the junction held 6 bases outside the gene matches. Germline CDR1 and CDR2: MDHEN and SYDVKM. The CDR3 consists of 13 residues. DNA of the CDR3: TGTGCCAGCAGTTCGGGACAGTCAATCGAGCAGTACTTC. It translates to CASSSGQSIEQYF.

Concerning this clone: The sample holds other DNA sequences that translate to the same CDR3. This rearrangement joins TRBV30 to TRBJ1-5, with 7 bases lining up with TRBD1. Trimming removed 1 base from V and 6 bases from J; junction bases left unmatched: 3. CDR1 GTSNPN and CDR2 SVGIG come from the germline V gene (reference sequence). The length of the CDR3 is 13 residues. This CDR3 is CAWSGQGSQPQHF. CDR3 DNA: TGTGCCTGGAGTGGACAGGGCAGTCAGCCCCAGCATTTT.

The chain combines TRBV28 with TRBJ1-2, with 9 bases matching TRBD1. Germline CDR1 MDHEN, CDR2 SYDVKM. The V and J ends lost 4 bases and 5 bases, in that order; junction bases with no gene match: 11. The CDR3 totals 16 residues. In DNA form, the CDR3 reads TGTGCCAGCAGTTCGTCCGGGACAGGGTTTAGTTATGGCTACACCTTC. Translating gives CASSSSGTGFSYGYTF.

This clone has more than one count but fewer than ten. This chain links TRBV5-1 with TRBJ1-1; TRBD1 is a possible D gene (5 bases). V dropped 6 bases and J dropped 4 bases, with 10 bases sitting between them. The CDR3 spans 12 residues. The V gene's germline CDR1 is SGHRS and CDR2 YFSETQ. This CDR3 reads CASNGDGTEAFF. The CDR3 nucleotides are TGCGCCAGCAATGGGGACGGCACTGAAGCTTTCTTT.

This clone has just a few counts. The chain recombines TRBV6-1 with TRBJ1-4; no definite D call. Looked up from germline, CDR1 is MNHNS and CDR2 is SASEGT. The length of the CDR3 is 14 residues. With 3 bases removed from V and 8 bases from J, the gap between germline ends came to 13 bases. The CDR3 protein is CASSEGRIWEKLFF. Written as DNA, the CDR3 is TGTGCCAGCAGTGAGGGAAGGATTTGGGAAAAACTGTTTTTT.

V usage is TRBV28 and J usage is TRBJ2-5, with 13 bases identical to TRBD2. Germline CDR1 is MDHEN and CDR2 is SYDVKM. Trimming removed 6 bases from V and 3 bases from J; junction bases left unmatched: 7. The CDR3 runs 16 residues. CDR3 DNA: TGTGCCAGCAGGCCCCCGGGACTAGCGGGAAAAGAGACCCAGTACTTC. Translation: CASRPPGLAGKETQYF.

A word on this clone: This same CDR3 is encoded by further DNA sequences in the sample. CDR3: CASSLGSGSSYNEQFF. The CDR3 bases are TGCGCCAGCAGCTTGGGGTCAGGGAGCTCCTACAATGAGCAGTTCTTC. The chain combines TRBV5-1 with TRBJ2-1; D is tentatively TRBD1 or TRBD2 (5 bases each). The CDR3 is 16 amino acids. Trimming shortened V by 0 bases and J by 0 bases, and 10 bases separated the two germline ends. From germline, CDR1 is SGHRS and CDR2 YFSETQ.

The J gene is TRBJ2-4, the V gene TRBV6-5; D not resolved. The CDR3 length is 9 residues. Germline V gives CDR1 MNHEY, CDR2 SVGAGI. V was shortened by 7 bases and J by 9 bases, with 4 bases between the two germline ends. The DNA of the CDR3 is TGTGCCAGCAAGGCCATTCAGTACTTC. It specifies CASKAIQYF.

The CDR3 spells CASSDHRGGNEKLFF. For the CDR3, the DNA is TGCGCCAGCAGCGACCACCGGGGGGGCAATGAAAAACTGTTTTTT. V and J are TRBV4-1 and TRBJ1-4, with TRBD1 as a possible D gene (6 bases). Trimming shortened V by 5 bases and J by 5 bases, and 15 bases separated the two germline ends. The germline CDR1 and CDR2 sequences are MGHRA and YSYEKL. The CDR3 is made up of 15 amino acids.

The V call is TRBV7-9, the J call TRBJ2-1, with D unresolved. CDR1 and CDR2 (germline): SEHNR, FQNEAQ (reference sequence). This CDR3 spans 12 amino acids. The V gene lost 1 base and the J gene lost 15 bases, with 13 bases spanning the gap. CDR3 in DNA: TGTGCCAGCAGCTTAGAGGCCTCCACCGCGTTCTTC. Residues: CASSLEASTAFF.

Concerning this clone itself: A read error may account for a junction end that differs from germline. This chain connects TRBV2 to TRBJ2-1; D gene unclear. The CDR3 contains 11 residues. The germline V gene encodes CDR1 SNHLY and CDR2 FYNNEI. In DNA form, the CDR3 reads TGTGCCAGCAGTGAATACACCGGTGGGGTCTTC. It is translated as CASSEYTGGVF.

This clone occurred a few times. A much bigger clone sits one base away, suggesting this may be a read error. The chain has TRBV7-9 and TRBJ2-7; 11 bases are a match to TRBD1. Trimming at V came to 4 bases and at J to 2 bases, leaving 1 base not matched to a gene. CDR1 is SEHNR, CDR2 FQNEAQ, per germline (reference sequence). This CDR3 region has 14 residues. As DNA, the CDR3 is TGTGCCAGCAGCTCGGGACAGGGGGCCTACGAGCAGTACTTC. Encoded protein: CASSSGQGAYEQYF.

The J gene is TRBJ2-5, the V gene TRBV5-8; 9 bases are shared with TRBD1. CDR3 size: 15 residues. V was pared by 4 bases and J by 5 bases, with 9 bases of the junction left unmatched. CDR1 SGHTS and CDR2 YDEGEE come from the germline V gene. CDR3 sequence (DNA): TGTGCCAGCAGCGTAAACAGGGGGCCCGGGGAGACCCAGTACTTC. Amino acids: CASSVNRGPGETQYF.